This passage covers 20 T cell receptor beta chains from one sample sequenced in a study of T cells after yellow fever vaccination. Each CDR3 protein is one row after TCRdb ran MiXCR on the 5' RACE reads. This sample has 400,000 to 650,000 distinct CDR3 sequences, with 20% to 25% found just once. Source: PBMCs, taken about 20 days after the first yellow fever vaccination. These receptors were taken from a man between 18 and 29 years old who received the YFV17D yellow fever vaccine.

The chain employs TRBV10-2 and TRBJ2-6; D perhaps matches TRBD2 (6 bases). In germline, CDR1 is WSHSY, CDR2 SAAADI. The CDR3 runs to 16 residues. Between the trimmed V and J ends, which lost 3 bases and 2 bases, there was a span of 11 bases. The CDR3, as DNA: TGCGCCAGCAGTGAAGGTAGCGGAGCTGGGGCCAACGTCCTGACTTTC. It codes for CASSEGSGAGANVLTF.

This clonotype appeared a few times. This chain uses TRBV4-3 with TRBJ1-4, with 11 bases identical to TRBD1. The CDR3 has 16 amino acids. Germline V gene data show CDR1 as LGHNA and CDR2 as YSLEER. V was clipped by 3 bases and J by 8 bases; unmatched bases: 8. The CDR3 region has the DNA TGCGCCAGCAGCCATCGGACAGGGGGCGAAGGGGAAAAACTGTTTTTT. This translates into CASSHRTGGEGEKLFF.

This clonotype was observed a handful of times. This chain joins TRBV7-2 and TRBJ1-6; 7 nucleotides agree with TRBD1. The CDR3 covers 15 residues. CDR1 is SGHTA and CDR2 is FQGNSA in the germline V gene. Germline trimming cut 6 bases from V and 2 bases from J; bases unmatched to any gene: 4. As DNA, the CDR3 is TGTGCCAGCAGGCGCGGGACAGCCTATAATTCACCCCTCCACTTT. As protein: CASRRGTAYNSPLHF.

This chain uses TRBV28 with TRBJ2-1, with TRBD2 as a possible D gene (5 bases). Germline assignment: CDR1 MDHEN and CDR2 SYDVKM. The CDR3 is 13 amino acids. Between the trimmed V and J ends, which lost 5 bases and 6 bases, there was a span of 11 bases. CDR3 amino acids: CASSATRINEQFF. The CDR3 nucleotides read TGTGCCAGCAGTGCAACTAGGATCAATGAGCAGTTCTTC.

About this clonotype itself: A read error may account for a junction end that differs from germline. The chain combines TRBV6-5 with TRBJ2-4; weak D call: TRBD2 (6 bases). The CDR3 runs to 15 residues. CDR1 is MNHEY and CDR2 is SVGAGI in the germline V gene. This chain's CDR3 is CPSSYKWTAGNIQYF. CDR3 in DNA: TGTCCCAGCAGTTACAAGTGGACGGCGGGGAACATTCAGTACTTC.

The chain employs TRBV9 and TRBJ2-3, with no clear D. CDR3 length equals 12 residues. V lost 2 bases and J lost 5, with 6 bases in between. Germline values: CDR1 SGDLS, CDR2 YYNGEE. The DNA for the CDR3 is TGTGCCAGCAGCGTTTTGGGAGATACGCAGTATTTT. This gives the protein CASSVLGDTQYF. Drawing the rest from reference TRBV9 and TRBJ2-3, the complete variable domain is DSGVTQTPKHLITATGQRVTLRCSPRSGDLSVYWYQQSLDQGLQFLIQYYNGEERAKGNILERFSAQQFPDLHSELNLSSLELGDSALYFCASSVLGDTQYFGPGTRLTVL.

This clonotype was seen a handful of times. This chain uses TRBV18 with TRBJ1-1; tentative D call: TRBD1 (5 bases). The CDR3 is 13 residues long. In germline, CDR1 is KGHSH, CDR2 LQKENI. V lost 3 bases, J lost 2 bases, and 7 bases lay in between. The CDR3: CASSPTDNTEAFF. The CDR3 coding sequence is TGTGCCAGCTCACCGACAGACAACACTGAAGCTTTCTTT.

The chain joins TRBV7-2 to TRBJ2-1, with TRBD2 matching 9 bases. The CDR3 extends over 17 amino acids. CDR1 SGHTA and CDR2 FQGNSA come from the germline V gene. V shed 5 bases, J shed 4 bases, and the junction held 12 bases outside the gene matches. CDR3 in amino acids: CASSAPGRTSEYNEQFF. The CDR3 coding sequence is TGTGCCAGCAGCGCCCCAGGTAGGACTAGCGAATACAATGAGCAGTTCTTC.

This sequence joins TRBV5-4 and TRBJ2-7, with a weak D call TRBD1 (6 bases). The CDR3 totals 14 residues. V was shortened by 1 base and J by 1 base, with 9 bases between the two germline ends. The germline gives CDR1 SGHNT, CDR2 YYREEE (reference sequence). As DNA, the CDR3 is TGTGCCAGCAGCTTGCCCGGGACATCCTACGAGCAGTACTTC. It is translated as CASSLPGTSYEQYF.

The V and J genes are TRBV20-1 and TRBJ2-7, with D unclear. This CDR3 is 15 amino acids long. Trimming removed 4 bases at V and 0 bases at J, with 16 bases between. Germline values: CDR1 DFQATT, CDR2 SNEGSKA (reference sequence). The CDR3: CSATDLSRTSYEQYF. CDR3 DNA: TGCAGTGCTACTGACCTCTCGCGGACCTCCTACGAGCAGTACTTC.

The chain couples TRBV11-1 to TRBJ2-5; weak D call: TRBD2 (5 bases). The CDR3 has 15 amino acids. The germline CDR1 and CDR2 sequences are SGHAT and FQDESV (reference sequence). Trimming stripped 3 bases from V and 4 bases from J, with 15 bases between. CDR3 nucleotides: TGTGCCAGCAGCTTCGGTGTCTCTGGGAGAGAGACCCAGTACTTC. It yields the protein CASSFGVSGRETQYF.

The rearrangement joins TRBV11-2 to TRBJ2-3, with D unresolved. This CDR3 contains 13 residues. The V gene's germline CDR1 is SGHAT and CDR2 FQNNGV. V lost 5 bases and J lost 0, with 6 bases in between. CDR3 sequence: CASSNPSTDTQYF. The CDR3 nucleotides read TGTGCCAGCAGCAATCCGAGCACAGATACGCAGTATTTT.

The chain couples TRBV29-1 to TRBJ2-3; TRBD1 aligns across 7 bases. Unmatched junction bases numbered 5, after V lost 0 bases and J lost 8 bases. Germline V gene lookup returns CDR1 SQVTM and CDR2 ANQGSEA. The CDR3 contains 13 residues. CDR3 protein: CSVEDRGTGTQYF. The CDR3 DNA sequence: TGCAGCGTTGAAGACAGGGGGACGGGTACGCAGTATTTT.

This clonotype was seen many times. As DNA, the CDR3 is TGCAGCGTTGAAGTTCGGGGACAGAACACCGGGGAGCTGTTTTTT. Its protein is CSVEVRGQNTGELFF. The chain recombines TRBV29-1 with TRBJ2-2; tentatively, D is TRBD1 (6 bases). Trimming cost V 1 base and J 1 base, with 10 bases left between them. Germline V gives CDR1 SQVTM, CDR2 ANQGSEA. The CDR3 contains 15 residues.

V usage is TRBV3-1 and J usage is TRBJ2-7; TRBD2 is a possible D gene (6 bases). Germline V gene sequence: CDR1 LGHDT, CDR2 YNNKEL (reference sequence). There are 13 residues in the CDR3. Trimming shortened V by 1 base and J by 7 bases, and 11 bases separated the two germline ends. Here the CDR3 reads CASSQVDAGEQYV. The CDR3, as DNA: TGTGCCAGCAGCCAAGTAGACGCGGGAGAGCAGTACGTC.

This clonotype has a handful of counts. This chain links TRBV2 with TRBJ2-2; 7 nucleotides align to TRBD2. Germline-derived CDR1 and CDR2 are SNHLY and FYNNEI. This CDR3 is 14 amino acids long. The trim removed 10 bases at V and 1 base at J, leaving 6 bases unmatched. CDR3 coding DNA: TGTGCCAACGGGGGGACCAGGAACACCGGGGAGCTGTTTTTT. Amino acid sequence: CANGGTRNTGELFF.

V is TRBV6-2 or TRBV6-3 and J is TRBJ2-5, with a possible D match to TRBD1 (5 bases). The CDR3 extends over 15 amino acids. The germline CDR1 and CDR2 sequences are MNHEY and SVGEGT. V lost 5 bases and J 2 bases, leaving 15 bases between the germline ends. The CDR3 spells CASSPLKQGQETQYF. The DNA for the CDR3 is TGTGCCAGCAGTCCCTTAAAGCAGGGTCAAGAGACCCAGTACTTC.

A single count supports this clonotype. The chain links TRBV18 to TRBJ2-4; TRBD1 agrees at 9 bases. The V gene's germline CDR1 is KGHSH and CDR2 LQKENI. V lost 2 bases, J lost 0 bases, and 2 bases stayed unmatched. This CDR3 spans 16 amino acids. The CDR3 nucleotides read TGTGCCAGCTCACCAGTGGACAGGGGAGCCAAAAACATTCAGTACTTC. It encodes CASSPVDRGAKNIQYF.

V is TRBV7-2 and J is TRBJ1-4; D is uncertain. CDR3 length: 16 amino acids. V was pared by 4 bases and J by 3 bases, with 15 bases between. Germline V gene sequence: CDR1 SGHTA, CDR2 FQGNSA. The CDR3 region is CASSSRAGGANEKLFF. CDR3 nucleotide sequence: TGTGCCAGCAGCTCTAGGGCCGGCGGGGCTAATGAAAAACTGTTTTTT.

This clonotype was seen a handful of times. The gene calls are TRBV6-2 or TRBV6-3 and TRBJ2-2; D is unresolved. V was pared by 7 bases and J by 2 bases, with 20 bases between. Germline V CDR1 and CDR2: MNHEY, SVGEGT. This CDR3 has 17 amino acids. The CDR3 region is CASKDPPRRINTGELFF. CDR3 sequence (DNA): TGTGCCAGCAAGGACCCCCCGCGGCGAATCAACACCGGGGAGCTGTTTTTT.